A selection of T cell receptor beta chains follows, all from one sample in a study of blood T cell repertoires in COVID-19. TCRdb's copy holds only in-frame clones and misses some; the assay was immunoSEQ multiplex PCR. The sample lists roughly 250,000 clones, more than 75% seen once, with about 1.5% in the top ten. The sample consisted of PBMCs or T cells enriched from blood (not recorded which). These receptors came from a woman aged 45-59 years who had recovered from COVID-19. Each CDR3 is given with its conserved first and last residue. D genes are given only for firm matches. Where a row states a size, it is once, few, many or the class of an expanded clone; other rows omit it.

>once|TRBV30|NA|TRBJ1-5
TGTGCCTGGAGTGTGACAGGCTTTCAGCCCCAGCATTTT
CAWSVTGFQPQHF
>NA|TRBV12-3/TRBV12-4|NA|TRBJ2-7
TGTGCCAGCAGTTTTGGGTCAGGCAAATACTTC
CASSFGSGKYF
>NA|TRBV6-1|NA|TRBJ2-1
TGTGCCAGCAGTGAAGAGGTGGGGGGCTCCTACAATGAGCAGTTCTTC
CASSEEVGGSYNEQFF
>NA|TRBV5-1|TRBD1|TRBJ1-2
TGCGCCAGCAGCTCTGGGACAGGGGGCTGGGGCTACACCTTC
CASSSGTGGWGYTF
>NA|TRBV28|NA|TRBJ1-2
TGTGCCAGCACCACAGGACACTATGGCTACACCTTC
CASTTGHYGYTF
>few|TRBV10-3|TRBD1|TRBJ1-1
TGTGCCATCGGCCGGAAGGACAGGGTTAACACTGAAGCTTTCTTT
CAIGRKDRVNTEAFF
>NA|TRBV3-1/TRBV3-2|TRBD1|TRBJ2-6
TGTGCCAGCAGCCAAGTCGGACAGGGGTCCCGCTCTGGGGCCAACGTCCTGACTTTC
CASSQVGQGSRSGANVLTF
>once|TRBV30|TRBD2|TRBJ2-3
TGTGCCTGGAGGGGACTAGCGGAGAGGGATGCGCAGTATTTT
CAWRGLAERDAQYF
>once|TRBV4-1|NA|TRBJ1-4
TGCGCCAGCAGCCAAAAGACTTTAAGTGGGCTGTTTTTT
CASSQKTLSGLFF
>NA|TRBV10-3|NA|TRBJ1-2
TGTGCCATCAGTGAGTCCGGGTCTCATTCCTATGGCTACACCTTC
CAISESGSHSYGYTF
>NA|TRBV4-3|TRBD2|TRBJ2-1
TGCGCCAGCAGCCAAGAATGGGGGAGGGTTAATGAGCAGTTCTTC
CASSQEWGRVNEQFF
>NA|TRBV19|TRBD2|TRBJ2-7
TGTGCCAGTAGGCCGGGACTAGCGGGCGCCAGGTGGTACGAGCAGTACTTC
CASRPGLAGARWYEQYF
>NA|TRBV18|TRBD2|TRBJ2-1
TGTGCCAGCTCCTTCGGACTAGCGGGAATATACAATGAGCAGTTCTTC
CASSFGLAGIYNEQFF
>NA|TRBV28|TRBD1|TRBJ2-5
TGTGCCAGCAGTTCAGCGGGACAGGGATTCCAAGAGACCCAGTACTTC
CASSSAGQGFQETQYF
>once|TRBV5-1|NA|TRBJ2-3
TGCGCCAGCAGCCTAGTCACAGATACGCAGTATTTT
CASSLVTDTQYF
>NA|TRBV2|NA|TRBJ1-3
TGTGCCAGCAGTGAAGCGGGTCAGGCTGGAAACACCATATATTTT
CASSEAGQAGNTIYF
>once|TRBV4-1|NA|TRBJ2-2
TGCGCCAGCAGCCAAGGGGCTTTAGGAGGGGAGCTGTTTTTT
CASSQGALGGELFF
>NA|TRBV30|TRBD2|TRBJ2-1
TGTGCCTGGAGAAGGGGACTAGCGGGTTACAATGAGCAGTTCTTC
CAWRRGLAGYNEQFF
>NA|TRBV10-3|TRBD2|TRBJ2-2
TGTGCCACCCAAGCTCTAGCGGTCCAGAACACCGGGGAGCTGTTTTTT
CATQALAVQNTGELFF
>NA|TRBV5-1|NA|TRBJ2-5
TGCGCCAGCAGCCCCGGAGGGGTCCCTGAGACCCAGTACTTC
CASSPGGVPETQYF
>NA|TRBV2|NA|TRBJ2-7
TGTGCCAGCAGTGAAATACATAGCGACGAGCAGTACTTC
CASSEIHSDEQYF
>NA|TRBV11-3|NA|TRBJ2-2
TGTGCCAGCAGCGCGACAGACGCGAACACCGGGGAGCTGTTTTTT
CASSATDANTGELFF
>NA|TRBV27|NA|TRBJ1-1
TGTGCCAGCAGTTTAATATATGTCGGCGGGGACACTGAAGCTTTCTTT
CASSLIYVGGDTEAFF
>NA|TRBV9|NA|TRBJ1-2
TGTGCCAGCAGCGTAGGAGGATCTTCTAACTATGGCTACACCTTC
CASSVGGSSNYGYTF
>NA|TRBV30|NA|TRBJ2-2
TGTGCCTGGAGTCTGGCGGTGAACACCGGGGAGCTGTTTTTT
CAWSLAVNTGELFF
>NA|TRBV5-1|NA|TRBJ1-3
TGCGCCAGCAAATTATCAGGGAACTCTGGAAACACCATATATTTT
CASKLSGNSGNTIYF
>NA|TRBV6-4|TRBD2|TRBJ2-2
TGTGCCAGCAGTGACTCGCTAGCGGCCGAGGCCGGGGAGCTGTTTTTT
CASSDSLAAEAGELFF
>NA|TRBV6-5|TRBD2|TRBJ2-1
TGTGCCAGCAGGGGTAGCGGGAGTGAAAATGAGCAGTTCTTC
CASRGSGSENEQFF
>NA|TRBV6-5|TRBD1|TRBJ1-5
TGTGCCAGCAATGGACAGGGGAAGATAGAGCCCCAGCATTTT
CASNGQGKIEPQHF
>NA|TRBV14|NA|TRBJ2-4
TGTGCCAGCAGCCCCCTAGCCAAAAACATTCAGTACTTC
CASSPLAKNIQYF
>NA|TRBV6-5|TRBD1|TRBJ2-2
TGTGCCATCAAGACAGGGGCGAACACCGGGGAGCTGTTTTTT
CAIKTGANTGELFF
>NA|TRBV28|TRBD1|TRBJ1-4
TGTGCCAGCGTAACAGGGGGCGCCCGTGAAAAACTGTTTTTT
CASVTGGAREKLFF
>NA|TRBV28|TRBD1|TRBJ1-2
TGTGCCAGCACCCACCGGACAGGAGACTATGGCTACACCTTC
CASTHRTGDYGYTF
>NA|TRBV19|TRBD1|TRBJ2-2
TGTGCCAGTAGTATCCGACAGGGCTACACCGGGGAGCTGTTTTTT
CASSIRQGYTGELFF
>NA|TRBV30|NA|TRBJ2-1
TGTGCCTGGAGTGGGAGGGTAGAGGTGCAGTTCTTC
CAWSGRVEVQFF
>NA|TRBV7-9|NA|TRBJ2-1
TGTGCCAGCAGCTTAGGACGGGAGAGGTACAATGAGCAGTTCTTC
CASSLGRERYNEQFF
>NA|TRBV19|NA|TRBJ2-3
TGTGCCAGTAGTTCGGCGGGCGGCATAGATACGCAGTATTTT
CASSSAGGIDTQYF
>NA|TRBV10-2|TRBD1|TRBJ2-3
TGCGCCGGAATTAAACAGGGGGCTGGTTTGACAGATACGCAGTATTTT
CAGIKQGAGLTDTQYF
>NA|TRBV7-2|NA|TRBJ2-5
TGTGCCAGCAGCTTTGTCGGGGGAAAAGAGACCCAGTACTTC
CASSFVGGKETQYF
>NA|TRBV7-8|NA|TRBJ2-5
TGTGCCAGCAGCTTCCGGGTAAGGGAGACCCAGTACTTC
CASSFRVRETQYF
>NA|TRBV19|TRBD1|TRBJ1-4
TGTGCCAGTAGTGCGGTAACCGGGACAGGAGATGAAAAACTGTTTTTT
CASSAVTGTGDEKLFF
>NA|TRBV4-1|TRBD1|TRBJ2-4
TGCGCCAGCAGCCACCAGACAGGGGGCTTGATTGGAGCCAAAAACATTCAGTACTTC
CASSHQTGGLIGAKNIQYF
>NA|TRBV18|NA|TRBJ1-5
TGTGCCAGCTCACCATCGGGCAATCAGCCCCAGCATTTT
CASSPSGNQPQHF
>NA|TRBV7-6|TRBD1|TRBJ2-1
TGTGCCAGCAGCCCTCTACAGGGGTCCTCCTACAATGAGCAGTTCTTC
CASSPLQGSSYNEQFF
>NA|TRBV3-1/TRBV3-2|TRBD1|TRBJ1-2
TGTGCCAGCAGCCCAGGACAGGGAAACTATGGCTACACCTTC
CASSPGQGNYGYTF
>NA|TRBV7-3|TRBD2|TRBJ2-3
TGTGCCAGCAGCTTAATGGGTGGGACTAGCGGGAGGGCGGCAGATACGCAGTATTTT
CASSLMGGTSGRAADTQYF
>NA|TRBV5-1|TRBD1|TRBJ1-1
TGCGCCAGCAGCTTTTCAGGGGGCGCCGCCACTGAAGCTTTCTTT
CASSFSGGAATEAFF